This T cell receptor (beta chain) was sequenced in a study of T-cell memory formation after mild COVID-19. Study in general: In these data, TCR clusters were largely donor specific.

The CDR3 totals 18 residues. Trimming at V came to 6 bases and at J to 0 bases, leaving 10 bases not matched to a gene. From 5'RACE with constant-segment primers came TCR alpha and TCR beta cDNA libraries that carried sample barcodes and UMIs. TCRdb redid the calling of the 5' RACE reads with MiXCR, one entry per CDR3 protein. The table has around 420,000 distinct CDR3 sequences, 20% to 25% seen once. Material for sequencing was PBMCs or a T cell subset sorted from them (not recorded which). The chain recombines TRBV12-3 or TRBV12-4 with TRBJ2-7; 14 bases align to TRBD2. This TCR was sampled from an adult woman who had mild COVID-19 (a few samples of this study predate the infection). Cell type and time point are not known. The CDR3 nucleotides read TGTGCCAGCAGCTTTCGACTAGCGGGGGGGTTGAACTCCTACGAGCAGTACTTC. This translates into CASSFRLAGGLNSYEQYF.